The present T cell receptor beta chain was sequenced within a study of response to subunit inactivated influenza vaccine. General study results and limits: There was a suggestion from the authors that each seasonal influenza vaccination recruits few new T cells.

Points on this clonotype: Antigen: not known.

TCRdb reanalysed the RT-PCR reads using MiXCR and keeps one entry per CDR3 protein. This table has 450,000 to 600,000 distinct CDR3 sequences, more than 15% appearing once. This material consisted of CD4+ T cells sorted from PBMCs, taken approximately 25 months after vaccination. The sequence was obtained from a man aged 50 to 75 who received an inactivated influenza vaccine.

This CDR3 is CSVQGGTGGSYEQYF. In DNA form, the CDR3 reads TGCAGCGTTCAAGGGGGGACAGGGGGGTCCTACGAGCAGTACTTC. J is TRBJ2-7 and V is TRBV29-1; TRBD1 agrees at 11 bases. The CDR3 is 15 residues long. CDR1 and CDR2 from the germline V gene are SQVTM and ANQGSEA. V shed 5 bases, J shed 1 base, and the junction held 7 bases outside the gene matches.